This T cell receptor beta chain was recorded in a study of cytomegalovirus exposure and HLA in healthy donors. The PCR employed 60 Vbeta primers together with 13 Jbeta primers. TCRdb's table, derived via immunoSEQ multiplex PCR, lists solely in-frame clones and lacks some. The data hold 90,000 to 120,000 clones, with 65% to 85% observed a single time. As regards this clone: The junction and the germline gene differ at one end; a read error may be behind it.

CDR1 and CDR2 (germline): MDHEN, SYDVKM. The length of the CDR3 is 15 residues. This clonotype was sampled from a man aged 30 to 39 in good health and CMV-seronegative. The rearrangement uses TRBV28 and TRBJ2-7; weak D call: TRBD1 (7 bases). Sequencing was carried out using PBMCs. The CDR3: CASSIPAGGRYAQYF. CDR3 DNA sequence: TGTGCCAGCAGTATCCCGGCAGGGGGGCGGTACGCGCAGTACTTC.